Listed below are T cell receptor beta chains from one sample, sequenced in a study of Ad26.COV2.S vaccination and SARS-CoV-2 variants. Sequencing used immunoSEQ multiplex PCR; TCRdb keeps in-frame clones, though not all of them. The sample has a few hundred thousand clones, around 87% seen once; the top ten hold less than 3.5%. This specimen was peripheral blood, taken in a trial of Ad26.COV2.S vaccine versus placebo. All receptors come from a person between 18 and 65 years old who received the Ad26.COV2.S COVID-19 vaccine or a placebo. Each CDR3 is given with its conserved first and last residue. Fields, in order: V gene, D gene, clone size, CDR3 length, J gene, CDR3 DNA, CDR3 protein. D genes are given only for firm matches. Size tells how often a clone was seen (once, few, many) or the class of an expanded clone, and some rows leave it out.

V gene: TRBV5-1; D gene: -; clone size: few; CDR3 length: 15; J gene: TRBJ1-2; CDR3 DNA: TGCGCCAGCAGCTTGGACGAGGGATTGGGCTATGGCTACACCTTC; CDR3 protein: CASSLDEGLGYGYTF
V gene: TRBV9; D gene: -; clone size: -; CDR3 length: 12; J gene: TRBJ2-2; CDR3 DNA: TGTGCCAGCAGCGTAGAAACCGGGGAGCTGTTTTTT; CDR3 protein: CASSVETGELFF
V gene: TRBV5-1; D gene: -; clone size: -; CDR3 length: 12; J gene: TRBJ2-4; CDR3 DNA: TGCGCCAGCAGCTTGTCCGGAAACATTCAGTACTTC; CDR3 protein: CASSLSGNIQYF
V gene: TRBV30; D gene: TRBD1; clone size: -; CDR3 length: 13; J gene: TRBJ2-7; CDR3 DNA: TGTGCCTGGAGTAAACAGGGGGCGGACGAGCAGTACTTC; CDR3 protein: CAWSKQGADEQYF
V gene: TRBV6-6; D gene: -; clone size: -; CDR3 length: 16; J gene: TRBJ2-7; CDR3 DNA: TGTGCCAGCAGCCCCGGGACTTCTATGAGCTCCTACGAGCAGTACTTC; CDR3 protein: CASSPGTSMSSYEQYF
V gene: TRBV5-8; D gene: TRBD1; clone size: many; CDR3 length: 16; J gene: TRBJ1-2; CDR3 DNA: TGTGCCAGCAGCTTCCGAGGGACAGGGATTAACTATGGCTACACCTTC; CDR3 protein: CASSFRGTGINYGYTF
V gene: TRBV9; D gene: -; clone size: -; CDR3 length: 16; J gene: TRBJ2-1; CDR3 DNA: TGTGCCAGCCAGCGTGGGGTGGGGAGCTCCTACAATGAGCAGTTCTTC; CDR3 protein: CASQRGVGSSYNEQFF
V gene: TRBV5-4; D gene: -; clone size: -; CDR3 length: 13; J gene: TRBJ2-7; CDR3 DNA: TGTGCCAGCAGTGAAACCGCCGAGGACGAGCAGTACTTC; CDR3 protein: CASSETAEDEQYF
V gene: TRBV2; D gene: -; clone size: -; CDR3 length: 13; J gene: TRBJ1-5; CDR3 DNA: TGTGCCAGCAGTGACCAGGGTGGTCAGCCCCAGCATTTT; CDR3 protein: CASSDQGGQPQHF
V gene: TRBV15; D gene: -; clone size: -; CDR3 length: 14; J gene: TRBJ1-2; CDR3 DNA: TGTGCCACCAGCGGTCCCGGGAAGAACTATGGCTACACCTTC; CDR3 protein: CATSGPGKNYGYTF
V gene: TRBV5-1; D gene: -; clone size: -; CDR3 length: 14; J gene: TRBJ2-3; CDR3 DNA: TGCGCCAGCACCCTGCCAGCGAACCAAGATACGCAGTATTTT; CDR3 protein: CASTLPANQDTQYF
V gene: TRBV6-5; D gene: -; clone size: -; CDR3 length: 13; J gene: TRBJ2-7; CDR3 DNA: TGTGCCAGTGATACCGGGGGTTCGGGGGAGCAGTACTTC; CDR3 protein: CASDTGGSGEQYF
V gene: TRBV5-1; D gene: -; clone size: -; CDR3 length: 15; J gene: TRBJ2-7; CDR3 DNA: TGCGCCAGCAGCTTCGGCCGACAGGACACCTACGAGCAGTACTTC; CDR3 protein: CASSFGRQDTYEQYF
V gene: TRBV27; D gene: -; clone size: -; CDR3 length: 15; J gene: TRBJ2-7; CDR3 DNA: TGTGCCAGCAGTTTATTAGGCACCGGTACGGGCGAGCAGTACTTC; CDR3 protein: CASSLLGTGTGEQYF
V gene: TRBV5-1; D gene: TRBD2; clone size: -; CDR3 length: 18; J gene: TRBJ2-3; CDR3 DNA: TGCGCCAGCAGCTTACCAAGCGGACTAGGAGGTTTCCCAGATACGCAGTATTTT; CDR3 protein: CASSLPSGLGGFPDTQYF
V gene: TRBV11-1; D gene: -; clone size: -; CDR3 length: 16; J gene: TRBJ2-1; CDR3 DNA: TGTGCCAGCAGCTTAGAGGTGGGTTTGACCTACAATGAGCAGTTCTTC; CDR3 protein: CASSLEVGLTYNEQFF
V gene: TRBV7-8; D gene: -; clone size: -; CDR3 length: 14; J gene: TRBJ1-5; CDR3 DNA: TGTGCCAGCAGTAGTTCGGAGAGCTCGGGGCCCCAGCATTTT; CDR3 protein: CASSSSESSGPQHF
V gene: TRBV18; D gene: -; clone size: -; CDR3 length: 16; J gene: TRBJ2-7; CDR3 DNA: TGTGCCAGCTCACCGGTGGCGTCTAGGAGCTCCTACGAGCAGTACTTC; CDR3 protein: CASSPVASRSSYEQYF
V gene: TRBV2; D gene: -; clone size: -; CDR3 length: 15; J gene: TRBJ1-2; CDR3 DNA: TGTGCCAGCAGTGAACAACAGGTTGCTAACTATGGCTACACCTTC; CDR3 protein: CASSEQQVANYGYTF
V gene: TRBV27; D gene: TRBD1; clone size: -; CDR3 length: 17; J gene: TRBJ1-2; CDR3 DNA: TGTGCCAGCAGTCTCTATCCCGGAGGACAGGGGGCTAAAGGCTACACCTTC; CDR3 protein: CASSLYPGGQGAKGYTF
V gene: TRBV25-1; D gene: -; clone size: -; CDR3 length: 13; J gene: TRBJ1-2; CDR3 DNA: TGTGCCAGCAGTGAACACCATGTCTATGGCTACACCTTC; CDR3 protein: CASSEHHVYGYTF
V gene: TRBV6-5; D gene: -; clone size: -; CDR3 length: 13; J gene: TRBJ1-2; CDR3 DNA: TGTGCCAGCAGAGGGGGGGCGGTCTATGGCTACACCTTC; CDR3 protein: CASRGGAVYGYTF
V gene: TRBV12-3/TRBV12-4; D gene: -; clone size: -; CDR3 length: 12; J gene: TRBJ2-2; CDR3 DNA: TGTGCCAGCAACTACAGGGCCGGGGAGCTGTTTTTT; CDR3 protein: CASNYRAGELFF
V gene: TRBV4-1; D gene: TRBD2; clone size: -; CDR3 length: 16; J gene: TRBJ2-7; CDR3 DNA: TGCGCCAGCAGCCCAAGTAGCGGGGGTTTCCTCTACGAGCAGTACTTC; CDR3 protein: CASSPSSGGFLYEQYF
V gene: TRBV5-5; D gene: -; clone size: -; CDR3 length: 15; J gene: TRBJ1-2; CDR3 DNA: TGTGCCAGCAGCTTTACCACAGGGTCCAACTATGGCTACACCTTC; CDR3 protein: CASSFTTGSNYGYTF
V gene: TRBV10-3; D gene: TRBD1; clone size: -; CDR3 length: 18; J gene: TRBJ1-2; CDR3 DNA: TGTGCCATCAGTGATCTTCACTCTGGACAGGGGGCCTACTATGGCTACACCTTC; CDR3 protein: CAISDLHSGQGAYYGYTF
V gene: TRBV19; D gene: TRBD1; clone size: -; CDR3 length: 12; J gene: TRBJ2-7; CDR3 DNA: TGTGCCTCCACAGGGGGCTCCTACGAGCAGTACTTC; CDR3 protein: CASTGGSYEQYF
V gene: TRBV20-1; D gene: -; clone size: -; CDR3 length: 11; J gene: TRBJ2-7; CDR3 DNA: TGCAGTGCCCCGATTAAGGGGACGCAGTACTTC; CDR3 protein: CSAPIKGTQYF
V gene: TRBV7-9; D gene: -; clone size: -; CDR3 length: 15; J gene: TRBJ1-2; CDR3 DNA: TGTGCCAGCAGCTTAGTTCAGACAGGTTCCTATGGCTACACCTTC; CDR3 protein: CASSLVQTGSYGYTF
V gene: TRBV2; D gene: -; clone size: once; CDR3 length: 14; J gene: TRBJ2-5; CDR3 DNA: TGTGCCAGCAGTAACAGGTCCTACCAAGAGACCCAGTACTTC; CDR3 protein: CASSNRSYQETQYF
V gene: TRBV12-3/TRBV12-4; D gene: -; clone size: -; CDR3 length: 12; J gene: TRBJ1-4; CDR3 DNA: TGTGCCAGCAGTTGGAGCTCAGAAAAACTGTTTTTT; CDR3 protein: CASSWSSEKLFF
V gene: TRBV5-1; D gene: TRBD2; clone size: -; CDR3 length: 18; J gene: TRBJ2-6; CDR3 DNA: TGCGCCAGCAGCTTTAGGACTAGCGGGGAATCTGGGGCCAACGTCCTGACTTTC; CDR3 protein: CASSFRTSGESGANVLTF
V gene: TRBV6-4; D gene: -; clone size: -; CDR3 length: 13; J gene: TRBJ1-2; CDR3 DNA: TGTGCCAGCAGTCCGTCCTTTAACTATGGCTACACCTTC; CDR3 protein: CASSPSFNYGYTF
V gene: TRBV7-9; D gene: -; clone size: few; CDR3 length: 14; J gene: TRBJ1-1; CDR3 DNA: TGTGCCAGCAGCTTAAGGGAGGGGAGCACTGAAGCTTTCTTT; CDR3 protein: CASSLREGSTEAFF
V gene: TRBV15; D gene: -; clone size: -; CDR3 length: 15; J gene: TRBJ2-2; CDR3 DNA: TGTGCCACCAGCAGAGATTGGGGTAACACCGGGGAGCTGTTTTTT; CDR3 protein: CATSRDWGNTGELFF
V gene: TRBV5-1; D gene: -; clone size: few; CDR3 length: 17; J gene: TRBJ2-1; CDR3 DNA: TGCGCCAGCAGCTTGCTTTCCTTAGGGCGGTCCTACAATGAGCAGTTCTTC; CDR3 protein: CASSLLSLGRSYNEQFF
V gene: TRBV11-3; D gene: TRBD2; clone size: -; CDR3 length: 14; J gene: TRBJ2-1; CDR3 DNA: TGTGCCAGCAGTATGGGCGGGAGTGTCAATGAGCAGTTCTTC; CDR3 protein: CASSMGGSVNEQFF
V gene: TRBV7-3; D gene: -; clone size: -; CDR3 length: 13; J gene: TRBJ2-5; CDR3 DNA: TGTGCCAGCAGCTTAGACAGACAAGAGACCCAGTACTTC; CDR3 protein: CASSLDRQETQYF
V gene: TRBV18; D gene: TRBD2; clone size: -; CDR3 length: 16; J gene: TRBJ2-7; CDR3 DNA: TGTGCCAGCTCACCACCAACAGGACTAGCGGGGAACGAGCAGTACTTC; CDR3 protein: CASSPPTGLAGNEQYF
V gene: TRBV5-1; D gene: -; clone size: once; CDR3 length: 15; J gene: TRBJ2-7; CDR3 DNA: TGCGCCAGCAGCTTGGCCGTCAGGGGACCCTACGAGCAGTACTTC; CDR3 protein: CASSLAVRGPYEQYF
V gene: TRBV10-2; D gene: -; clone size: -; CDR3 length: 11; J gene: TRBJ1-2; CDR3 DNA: TGCGCCACCTGGGTGGGGGCCGGCTACACCTTC; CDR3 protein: CATWVGAGYTF
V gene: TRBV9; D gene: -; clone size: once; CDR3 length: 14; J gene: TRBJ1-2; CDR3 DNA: TGTGCCAGCAGCGTAGATGGGCGGAACTATGGCTACACCTTC; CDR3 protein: CASSVDGRNYGYTF
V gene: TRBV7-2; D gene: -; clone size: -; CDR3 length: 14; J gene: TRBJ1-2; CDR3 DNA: TGTGCCAGCAGCCCCCAAGGGGACGGCTATGGCTACACCTTC; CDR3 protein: CASSPQGDGYGYTF
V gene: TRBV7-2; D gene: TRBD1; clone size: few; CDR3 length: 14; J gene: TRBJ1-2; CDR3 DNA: TGTGCCAGCAGCTTAGGGGGACAGGGAAAGGGCTACACCTTC; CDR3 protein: CASSLGGQGKGYTF
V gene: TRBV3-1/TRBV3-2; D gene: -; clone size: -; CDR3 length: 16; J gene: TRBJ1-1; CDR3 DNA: TGTGCCAGCATATTCCAGCGGGGAGGATGGAACACTGAAGCTTTCTTT; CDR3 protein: CASIFQRGGWNTEAFF
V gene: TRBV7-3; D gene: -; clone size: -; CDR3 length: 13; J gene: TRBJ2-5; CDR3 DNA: TGTGCCAGCAGCTCGGGGGCCAGAGAGACCCAGTACTTC; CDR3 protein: CASSSGARETQYF
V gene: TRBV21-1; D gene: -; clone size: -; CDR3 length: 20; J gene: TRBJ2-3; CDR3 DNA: TGTGCCAGCAGCAAAGTCCCCGGACCGGGAGAGGGGTTACACACAGATACGCAGTATTTT; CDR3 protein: CASSKVPGPGEGLHTDTQYF
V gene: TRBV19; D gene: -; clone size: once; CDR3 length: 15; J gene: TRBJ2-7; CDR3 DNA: TGTGCCAGTAGTTCGCGGGACCTTAGCTCCTACGAGCAGTACTTC; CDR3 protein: CASSSRDLSSYEQYF
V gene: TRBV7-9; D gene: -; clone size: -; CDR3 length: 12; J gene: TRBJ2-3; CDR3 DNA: TGTGCCAGCAGCTCGACGCTCCATACGCAGTATTTT; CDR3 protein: CASSSTLHTQYF
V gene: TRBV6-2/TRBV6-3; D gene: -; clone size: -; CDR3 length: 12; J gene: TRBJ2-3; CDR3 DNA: TGTGCCAGCAGTTACGTCGCAGATACGCAGTATTTT; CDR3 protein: CASSYVADTQYF
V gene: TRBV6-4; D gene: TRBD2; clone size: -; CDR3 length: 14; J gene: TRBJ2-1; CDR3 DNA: TGTGCCAGCAGTGGATCAGCGGGAGTGAATGAGCAGTTCTTC; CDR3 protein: CASSGSAGVNEQFF
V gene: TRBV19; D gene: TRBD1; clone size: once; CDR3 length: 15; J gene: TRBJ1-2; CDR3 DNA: TGTGCCAGTAGTATCGGACAGGGTTGGGACTATGGCTACACCTTC; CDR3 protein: CASSIGQGWDYGYTF
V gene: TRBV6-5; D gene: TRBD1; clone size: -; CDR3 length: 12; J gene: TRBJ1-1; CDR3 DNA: TGTGCCGGACAGGGGGACTACACTGAAGCTTTCTTT; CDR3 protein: CAGQGDYTEAFF
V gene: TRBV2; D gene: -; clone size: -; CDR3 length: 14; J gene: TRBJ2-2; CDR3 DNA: TGTGCCAGCAGTGAACAGGCAATCACCGGGGAGCTGTTTTTT; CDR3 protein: CASSEQAITGELFF
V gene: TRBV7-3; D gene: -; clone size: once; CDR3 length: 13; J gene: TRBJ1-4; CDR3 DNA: TGTGCCAGCAGCTTCCGGGACGGGGAAAAACTGTTTTTT; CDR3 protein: CASSFRDGEKLFF